The 25 T cell receptor beta chains in this list originate from one sample, sequenced in a study of tumor-infiltrating lymphocytes in primary liver carcinoma. It was unsorted whole blood that yielded blood RNA, and germline DNA was also extracted. With 500 to 650 ng total RNA as template and a constant-region primer, TCR beta cDNA was made. Libraries covering TCR beta were generated through three nested multiplex PCR rounds (using a slightly modified ARM-PCR). Each of the first two PCR rounds ran approximately 9 cycles with TRBV1-TRBV30 forward and C-beta reverse primers. One entry per CDR3 protein results from TCRdb running MiXCR on the multiplex PCR reads. The sample yields 300,000 to 350,000 distinct CDR3 sequences, 65% seen once. Sequenced sample: peripheral blood. Source of these receptors: a man aged 40-55 years with primary liver carcinoma and hepatitis B virus infection.

A note on this clonotype: Germline and junction disagree at one end, which may indicate a read error. V and J are TRBV5-6 and TRBJ1-1; possibly TRBD1 for D (5 bases). The germline V gene has CDR1 SGHDT and CDR2 YYEEEE. The CDR3 consists of 18 residues. Here the CDR3 DNA reads TGTACCAGCAGCTCATTGGACATCAGGTCTAGCATGAACACTGAAGCTTTCTTT. Residues: CTSSSLDIRSSMNTEAFF.

Remarks on this clonotype: At one end the junction does not follow the germline gene, possibly because of a read error. The chain's CDR3 is CASSYSFMGEKFF. CDR3 bases: TGTGCCAGCAGTTACTCGTTCATGGGTGAGAAGTTCTTC. This sequence joins TRBV6-5 and TRBJ2-1; D gene uncertain. Germline V gives CDR1 MNHEY, CDR2 SVGAGI. This CDR3 spans 13 amino acids.

This chain uses TRBV2 with TRBJ1-2; a weak D match, TRBD1 (5 bases). CDR1 and CDR2 (germline): SNHLY, FYNNEI. CDR3 size: 14 residues. V was trimmed by 5 bases and J by 5 bases, leaving 15 bases between them. The chain's CDR3 is CASSSDMSFYGYTF. CDR3 DNA: TGTGCCAGCAGTTCGGACATGTCGTTTTATGGCTACACCTTC.

To note about this clonotype: Here the CDR3 omits its conserved ending phenylalanine or tryptophan, so a read error is the likely source. This chain links TRBV4-3 with TRBJ1-6; perhaps TRBD1 as D (6 bases). Germline V lookup: CDR1 LGHNA, CDR2 YSLEER. The CDR3 contains 16 residues. CDR3 loop: CASSPQGLSYNSPLHL. CDR3 nucleotides: TGCGCCAGCAGCCCTCAGGGGCTCTCCTATAATTCACCTCTCCACCTT.

The chain links TRBV6-6 to TRBJ1-1; D not certain. This CDR3 is built from 13 residues. Trimming left V 7 bases short and J 6 bases short, with 15 bases between. Germline-derived CDR1 and CDR2 are MNHNY and SVGAGI (reference sequence). CDR3 residues: CASTVLFNAEAFF. The CDR3 bases are TGTGCCAGCACCGTCCTTTTTAACGCTGAAGCTTTCTTT.

The chain combines TRBV11-1 with TRBJ2-1; D remains ambiguous. Trimming took off 8 bases at V and 5 bases at J, with 19 bases between the two ends. The CDR3 length is 15 residues. Germline loops: CDR1 SGHAT, CDR2 FQDESV (reference sequence). The CDR3 DNA reads TGTGCCAGCGGCGGCGTGGTCAACCTAAACAATGAGCAGTTCTTC. It specifies CASGGVVNLNNEQFF.

This rearrangement joins TRBV11-2 to TRBJ2-5; D possibly corresponds to TRBD1 (5 bases). This CDR3 is built from 14 residues. Germline V CDR1 and CDR2: SGHAT, FQNNGV. V was clipped by 6 bases and J by 5 bases, with 16 bases between them. In nucleotides, the CDR3 is TGTGCCAGCAGGATGATAAGGGGTAGGGAGACCCAGTACTTC. Its protein product is CASRMIRGRETQYF.

Concerning this clonotype itself: At one of its ends the junction is not consistent with the germline gene, which may arise from a read error. CDR3 region: CAISLSGTIAYEQYF. CDR3 sequence (DNA): TGTGCCATCAGTCTCTCCGGGACTATAGCCTATGAGCAGTACTTC. The chain combines TRBV12-3 or TRBV12-4 with TRBJ2-7; TRBD2 agrees at 7 bases. The CDR3 extends over 15 amino acids.

The chain is built from TRBV28 and TRBJ1-5, with TRBD1 matching 7 bases. The trim removed 3 bases at V and 3 bases at J, leaving 17 bases unmatched. CDR3 length: 19 residues. CDR1 MDHEN and CDR2 SYDVKM come from the germline V gene. As DNA, the CDR3 is TGTGCCAGCAGTTTCCCAAGACAGGGAATAGGTACGTACAATCAGCCCCAGCATTTT. This sequence encodes CASSFPRQGIGTYNQPQHF.

In its sample, this clonotype was seen many times. The chain links TRBV13 to TRBJ2-5, with 10 bases aligning to TRBD1. The CDR3 runs to 14 residues. Germline V CDR1 and CDR2: PRHDT, FYEKMQ (reference sequence). V was pared by 4 bases and J by 5 bases, with 4 bases of the junction left unmatched. This CDR3 reads CASSWRTGGETQYF. The CDR3 nucleotides read TGTGCCAGCAGCTGGAGGACAGGGGGGGAGACCCAGTACTTC.

As regards this clonotype: A junction boundary mismatches the germline segment, possibly from a read error. The gene calls are TRBV5-4 and TRBJ2-4; weak D call: TRBD1 (7 bases). The germline CDR1 and CDR2 sequences are SGHNT and YYREEE (reference sequence). CDR3 length: 14 amino acids. The CDR3 DNA reads as TGTGGCAGCAGCAAAGACAGGGCGGGGAACATTCAGTACTTC. Amino acid sequence: CGSSKDRAGNIQYF.

A word on this clonotype: A read error is possible here, since a much larger clone lies one base away. The CDR3 ends on some other residue instead of the conserved phenylalanine or tryptophan, so this is likely a read error. This rearrangement joins TRBV5-6 to TRBJ2-1; D call uncertain. This CDR3 has 15 residues. In germline, CDR1 is SGHDT, CDR2 YYEEEE. Trimming cost V 1 base and J 5 bases, with 13 bases left between them. The CDR3 DNA sequence: TGTGCCAGCAGCTTGCGTACCCTTCTGGACAATGAGCAGTTCTCC. It translates to CASSLRTLLDNEQFS.

This clonotype was seen once. The gene calls are TRBV28 and TRBJ2-1, with D unclear. CDR3 size: 15 residues. Germline CDR1 and CDR2: MDHEN and SYDVKM. V lost 4 bases and J lost 13, with 23 bases in between. The CDR3 DNA follows: TGTGCCAGCAGTTCCCTGTCCGTTATCCAGGTTGCCCAGTTCTTC. As protein: CASSSLSVIQVAQFF.

This clonotype was counted a few times. The chain links TRBV30 to TRBJ2-1; D not certain. CDR1 and CDR2 from the germline V gene are GTSNPN and SVGIG (reference sequence). V was trimmed by 0 bases and J by 9 bases, leaving 6 bases between them. This CDR3 has 11 residues. CDR3 loop: CAWSVGPEQFF. The CDR3, as DNA: TGTGCCTGGAGTGTAGGGCCTGAGCAGTTCTTC.

About this clonotype: Since a much larger clone is just one base distant, this may be a read error. The rearrangement links TRBV4-1 to TRBJ1-6, with D perhaps TRBD1 (6 bases). Looked up from germline, CDR1 is MGHRA and CDR2 is YSYEKL. CDR3 length: 14 residues. CDR3 loop: CVSSLQGINSPLHF. DNA for the CDR3: TGCGTCAGCAGCCTACAGGGTATCAATTCACCCCTCCACTTT.

This clonotype was counted at least ten times. This chain links TRBV11-2 with TRBJ2-2; D call uncertain. V gave up 9 bases and J gave up 10 bases, with 15 bases separating them. The germline V gene encodes CDR1 SGHAT and CDR2 FQNNGV. The CDR3 length is 12 residues. The CDR3 loop is CASTRTREELFF. Here the CDR3 DNA reads TGTGCCAGTACCAGAACCCGAGAGGAGCTGTTTTTT.

This clonotype was counted ten times or more. The chain couples TRBV11-2 to TRBJ2-1; D call uncertain. The CDR3 is 13 amino acids. The V end was cut by 7 bases, the J end by 0 bases, with 7 bases between. Germline assignment: CDR1 SGHAT and CDR2 FQNNGV. The CDR3 sequence: CASTRDSYNEQFF. In nucleotides, the CDR3 is TGTGCCAGCACTAGAGACTCCTACAATGAGCAGTTCTTC.

In this sample, this clonotype turned up many times. The V and J genes are TRBV6-6 and TRBJ2-5, with a weak D call TRBD2 (5 bases). The CDR3 sequence is 13 residues long. V dropped 11 bases and J dropped 5 bases, with 18 bases sitting between them. Germline values: CDR1 MNHNY, CDR2 SVGAGI (reference sequence). The CDR3 DNA follows: TGTGCCGCCATCCAGGCGGGTGGGGAGACCCAGTACTTC. Encoded protein: CAAIQAGGETQYF.

This sequence joins TRBV11-2 and TRBJ2-1; possible D gene TRBD2, 5 bases. The CDR3 loop spans 14 amino acids. Germline values: CDR1 SGHAT, CDR2 FQNNGV. Trimming removed 5 bases at V and 7 bases at J, with 15 bases between. CDR3 in DNA: TGTGCCAGCAGCAACGACTGGCGGGTTAATGAGCAGTTCTTC. Translation gives CASSNDWRVNEQFF.

As regards this clonotype: A much larger clone differs by one base, so this may be a read error. The CDR3 does not close with the conserved phenylalanine or tryptophan, likely indicating a read error. The gene calls are TRBV12-3 or TRBV12-4 and TRBJ1-5; the D is unclear. V was trimmed by 7 bases and J by 3 bases, leaving 13 bases between them. The CDR3 extends over 14 amino acids. CDR3 sequence: CASTEMGVNQPQHY. CDR3 coding DNA: TGTGCCAGCACCGAGATGGGTGTCAATCAGCCCCAGCATTAT.

The chain couples TRBV24-1 to TRBJ2-4, with 8 bases identical to TRBD1. With 4 bases clipped from V and 6 bases from J, the junction kept 1 base outside the gene matches. The CDR3 loop spans 13 amino acids. Germline loops: CDR1 KGHDR, CDR2 SFDVKD. Here the CDR3 reads CATSEQGGNIQYF. DNA of the CDR3: TGTGCCACCAGTGAACAGGGGGGAAACATTCAGTACTTC.

This clonotype was detected ten times or more. This chain connects TRBV10-1 to TRBJ2-1; 7 nucleotides line up with TRBD1. J was trimmed by 3 bases and V by 5 bases; bases with no gene match: 1. The CDR3 runs 13 residues. Germline V gene sequence: CDR1 WNHNN, CDR2 SYGVQD (reference sequence). The CDR3 DNA reads TGCGCCAGCAGTAGGGGGCGCTACAATGAGCAGTTCTTC. Its protein product is CASSRGRYNEQFF.

At least ten counts were recorded for this clonotype. The rearrangement uses TRBV12-3 or TRBV12-4 and TRBJ2-6; D remains ambiguous. The V and J ends lost 2 bases and 1 base respectively, with 6 bases between them. This CDR3 is 15 amino acids long. CDR3 in DNA: TGTGCCAGCAGTTTATTCTCATCTGGGGCCAACGTCCTGACTTTC. It is translated as CASSLFSSGANVLTF.

This clonotype occurred many times. The chain couples TRBV11-2 to TRBJ2-2; D call uncertain. The CDR3 has 14 amino acids. Deletions cut 2 bases from V and 6 bases from J, with 10 bases between. Germline CDR1 is SGHAT and CDR2 is FQNNGV. The CDR3 is CASSLIDIPGELFF. CDR3 bases: TGTGCCAGCAGCTTAATCGATATTCCCGGGGAGCTGTTTTTT.

This clonotype occurred once. The junction shows a germline mismatch at one end, possibly a read error. This chain joins TRBV4-1 and TRBJ2-5; no clear D. This CDR3 has 13 residues. Germline V gives CDR1 MGHRA, CDR2 YSYEKL. The CDR3 DNA is TGCGCCAGCAGCCAAGACGACACAGAGACACAGTACTTC. As protein: CASSQDDTETQYF.